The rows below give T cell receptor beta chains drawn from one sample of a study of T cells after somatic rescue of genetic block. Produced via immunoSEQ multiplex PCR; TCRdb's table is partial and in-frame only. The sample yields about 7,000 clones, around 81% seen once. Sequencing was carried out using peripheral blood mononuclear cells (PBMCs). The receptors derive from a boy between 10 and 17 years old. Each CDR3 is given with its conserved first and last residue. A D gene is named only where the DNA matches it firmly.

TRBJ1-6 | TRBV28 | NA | CASSLYRGNSPLHF | TGTGCCAGCAGTTTATACCGGGGTAATTCACCCCTCCACTTT
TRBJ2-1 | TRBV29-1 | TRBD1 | CSAWDRGSYNEQFF | TGCAGCGCATGGGACAGGGGCTCCTACAATGAGCAGTTCTTC
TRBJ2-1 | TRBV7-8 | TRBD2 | CASSLGLAGEQFF | TGTGCCAGCAGCCTCGGGCTAGCGGGAGAGCAGTTCTTC
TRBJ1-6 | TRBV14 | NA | CASSQQSSYNSPLHF | TGTGCCAGCAGCCAGCAGAGCTCCTATAATTCACCCCTCCACTTT
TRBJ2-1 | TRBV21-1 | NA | CASSKAGGRGSYNEQFF | TGTGCCAGCAGCAAAGCAGGGGGGAGGGGCTCCTACAATGAGCAGTTCTTC
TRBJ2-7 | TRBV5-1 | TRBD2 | CASSYKTSGISYEQYF | TGCGCCAGCAGCTACAAGACTAGCGGGATTTCCTACGAGCAGTACTTC
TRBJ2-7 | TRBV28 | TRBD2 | CASRQTRLAGRYEQYF | TGTGCCAGCAGACAAACAAGACTAGCGGGAAGGTACGAGCAGTACTTC
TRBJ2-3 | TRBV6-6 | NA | CASSYQGDTQYF | TGTGCCAGCAGTTATCAGGGAGATACGCAGTATTTT
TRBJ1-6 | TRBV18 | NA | CASSEANSPLHF | TGTGCCAGCTCCGAAGCGAATTCACCCCTCCACTTT
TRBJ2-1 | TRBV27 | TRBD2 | CASSYATGLAGYNEQFF | TGTGCCAGCAGTTATGCGACGGGACTAGCGGGATACAATGAGCAGTTCTTC
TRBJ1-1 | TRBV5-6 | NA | CASSFTVRTEAFF | TGTGCCAGCAGCTTCACAGTTCGGACTGAAGCTTTCTTT
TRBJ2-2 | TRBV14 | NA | CASSQGPGPTGELFF | TGTGCCAGCAGCCAGGGACCGGGGCCCACCGGGGAGCTGTTTTTT
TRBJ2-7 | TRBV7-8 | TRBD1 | CASSSYSHPGTGGDRTYEQYF | TGTGCCAGCAGCTCCTATTCCCACCCCGGGACAGGGGGCGATAGGACTTACGAGCAGTACTTC
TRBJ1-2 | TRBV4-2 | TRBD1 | CASSQDVRQGAGYTF | TGTGCCAGCAGCCAAGATGTAAGGCAGGGGGCAGGCTACACCTTC
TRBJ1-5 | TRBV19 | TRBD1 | CASTTGVNQPQHF | TGTGCCAGTACCACAGGGGTCAATCAGCCCCAGCATTTT
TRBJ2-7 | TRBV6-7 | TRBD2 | CASSPPQVSGGGIGYEQYF | TGTGCCAGCAGTCCCCCTCAAGTTAGCGGGGGGGGGATTGGCTACGAGCAGTACTTC
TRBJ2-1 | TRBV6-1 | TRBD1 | CAGGDRGSYNEQFF | TGTGCCGGCGGGGACAGGGGCTCCTACAATGAGCAGTTCTTC
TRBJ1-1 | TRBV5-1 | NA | CASKMNTEAFF | TGCGCCAGCAAAATGAACACTGAAGCTTTCTTT
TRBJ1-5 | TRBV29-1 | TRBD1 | CSVTQGDQPQHF | TGCAGCGTCACGCAGGGGGATCAGCCCCAGCATTTT